This T cell receptor (beta chain) was identified in a study of long-term antiretroviral therapy in people with HIV. Study-wide results and limits: Researchers lacked any data on ART adherence, viral resistance or therapy changes.

With survey level as its setting, the immunoSEQ assay was v3.0. This table comes from immunoSEQ multiplex PCR, and its TCRdb copy is limited to in-frame clones, with some not included. The repertoire includes 7,500 to 8,500 clones, over 70% of them detected once, and approximately 14% sits in the top ten. Comments on this clone: Its antigen remains unidentified.

The CDR3 consists of 15 residues. Germline CDR1 SGHNT, CDR2 YYREEE (reference sequence). With 4 bases clipped from V and 4 bases from J, the junction kept 4 bases outside the gene matches. The sequences come from unsorted PBMCs, collected nearly 2.7 years before starting antiretroviral therapy. The rearrangement joins TRBV5-4 to TRBJ2-3, with 12 bases identical to TRBD2. The source of this sequence is a man aged 40-50 years with HIV. The CDR3 protein is CASSVTSGGPDTQYF. In DNA, the CDR3 is TGTGCCAGCAGCGTGACTAGCGGGGGACCAGATACGCAGTATTTT.